This T cell receptor (beta chain) is from a study of monozygotic twins with inflammatory bowel disease. Of note for this clonotype: Its antigen is undetermined.

Reprocessing the 5' RACE reads, TCRdb reports a single entry for every CDR3 protein and omits DNA. This repertoire includes 90,000 to 110,000 distinct CDR3 sequences. Study results and limitations: Clonotype sharing was lower in IBD patients than healthy twins, most markedly with disease activity.

The sequenced material came from blood. This sequence originates from a human donor with ulcerative colitis or Crohn's disease, or a healthy co-twin of an affected twin (not recorded which).

This CDR3 is CASSSRQGGREKLFF. This chain uses TRBV4-3 with TRBJ1-4; TCRdb's D gene call, TRBD1, goes unchecked for lack of DNA. The CDR3 covers 15 residues. From germline, CDR1 is LGHNA and CDR2 YSLEER.